This T cell receptor beta chain came from a study of OX40 agonist ivuxolimab in advanced cancers. Whole-study results and caveats: The study observed clonal expansion of CD4+ and CD8+ blood T cells by week 6 at 0.1 to 3.0 mg/kg. In general, CD8+ T cells held more expanded clones than CD4+ did, on average.

This clone was observed a handful of times. Its target is unknown. The germline CDR1 and CDR2 sequences are DFQATT and SNEGSKA (reference sequence). V shed 7 bases and J 1 base; nucleotides not matched to a gene: 0. The CDR3 covers 11 residues. TCRdb's copy holds only in-frame clones and misses some; the assay was immunoSEQ multiplex PCR. The sample holds 55,000 to 90,000 clones, about four fifths seen once. This clonotype was obtained from an adult with an advanced solid tumor such as melanoma, head and neck, liver or kidney cancer. The V and J genes are TRBV20-1 and TRBJ1-1; 7 bases agree with TRBD1. Here the sequenced sample was CD4+ or CD8+ T cells sorted from blood, taken in a trial of the OX40 agonist ivuxolimab. The DNA for the CDR3 is TGCAGTGGGACAGGGAACACTGAAGCTTTCTTT. This gives the protein CSGTGNTEAFF.